This T cell receptor (beta chain) emerged from a study of blood T cell repertoires in COVID-19. Turning to the study itself: The cDNA or gDNA used as material had been derived from T cells, B-cell-depleted T cells, or PBMCs.

Authors' processing steps: Cell counts per sample came from amplifying reference gene primers. Sequenced by immunoSEQ multiplex PCR; TCRdb stores in-frame clones only, minus some. V, J and clone size derive from that table, while D and trimming were established from the DNA sequence. The table shows about 100,000 clones, with roughly nine tenths occurring only once. The germline gives CDR1 MNHEY, CDR2 SMNVEV (reference sequence). Trimming pared 5 bases from V and 3 bases from J, leaving 14 bases between. There are 15 residues in the CDR3. The gene calls are TRBV27 and TRBJ2-1; D unclear. Sequenced sample: peripheral blood. The sequence was collected from a man between 50 and 59 years old with active COVID-19. In DNA form, the CDR3 reads TGTGCCAGCAGTGCAATTGTAGAGCACTACAATGAGCAGTTCTTC. Its protein product is CASSAIVEHYNEQFF.